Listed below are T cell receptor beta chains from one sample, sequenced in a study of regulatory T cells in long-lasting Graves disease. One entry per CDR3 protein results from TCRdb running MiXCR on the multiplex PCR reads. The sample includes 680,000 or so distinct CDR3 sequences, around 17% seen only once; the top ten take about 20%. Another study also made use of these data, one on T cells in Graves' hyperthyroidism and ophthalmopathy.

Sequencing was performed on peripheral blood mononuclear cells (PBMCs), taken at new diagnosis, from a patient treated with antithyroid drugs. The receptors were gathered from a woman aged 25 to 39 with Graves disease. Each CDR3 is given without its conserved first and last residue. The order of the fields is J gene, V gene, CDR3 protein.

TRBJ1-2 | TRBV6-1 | ASRPNGGGYGYT
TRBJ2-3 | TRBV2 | ASTRTGTTDTQY
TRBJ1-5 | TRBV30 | AWSPNWGAGQPQH
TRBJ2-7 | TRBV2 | ASSAQTYEQY
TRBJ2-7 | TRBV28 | ASSKSSGGSYEQY
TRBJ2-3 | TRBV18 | ASRRAGVGTDTQY
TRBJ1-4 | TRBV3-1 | ASSPLTGSEKLF
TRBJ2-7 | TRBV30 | AYGTGQGSYEQY
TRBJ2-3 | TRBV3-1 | ASSQAGADTQY
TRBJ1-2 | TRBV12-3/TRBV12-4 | ASTWGNNYGYT
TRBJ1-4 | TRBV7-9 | ASSFGEIEKLF
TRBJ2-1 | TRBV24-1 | ATSDPSLAGVNNEQF
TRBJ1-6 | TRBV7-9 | ASSPTGVSPLH
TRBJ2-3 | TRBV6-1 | ASSETGQGFTDTQY
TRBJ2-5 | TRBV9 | ASSVTSEPLETQY
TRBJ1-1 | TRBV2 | ASRGQILLMNTEAF
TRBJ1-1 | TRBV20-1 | SASPGGNTEAF
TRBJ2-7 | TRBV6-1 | ASLGLSDEQY
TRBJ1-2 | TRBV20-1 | SATSGERVYGYT
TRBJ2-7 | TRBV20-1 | SATQWGLYEQY
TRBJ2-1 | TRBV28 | ASSFLGTGGYNEQF
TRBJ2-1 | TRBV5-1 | ASSPSRVDRVSYNEQF
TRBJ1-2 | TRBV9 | ASSVYRSYGYT
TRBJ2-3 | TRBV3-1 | ASSLRGLVGGDTQY
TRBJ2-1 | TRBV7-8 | ASSPYGNEQF
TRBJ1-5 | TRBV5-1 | ASSPEAQGGQPQH
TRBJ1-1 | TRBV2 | ASIPDRGYHTEAF
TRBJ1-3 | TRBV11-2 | ASSRTGASGNTIY
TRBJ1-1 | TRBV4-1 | ASSQDVTRGNTEAF
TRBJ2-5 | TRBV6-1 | ASRDRVRETQY
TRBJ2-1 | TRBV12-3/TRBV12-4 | ASKLRSYNEQF
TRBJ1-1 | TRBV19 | ASSLQGGFAEAF
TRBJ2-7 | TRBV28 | ASSLRLADVYEQY
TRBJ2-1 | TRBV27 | ASSGLAGGNEQF
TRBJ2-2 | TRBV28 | ASSFPPDRQYTGELF
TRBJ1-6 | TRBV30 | AWSVSTSSYNSPLH
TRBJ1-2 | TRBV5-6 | ASTRQESGYT
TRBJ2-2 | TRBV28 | ASSFQGGVAGELF
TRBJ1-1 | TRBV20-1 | SASRGTGMNTEAF
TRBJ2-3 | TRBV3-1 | ASSQVSVGDTDTQY
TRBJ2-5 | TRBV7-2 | ASSTPTGGAETQY
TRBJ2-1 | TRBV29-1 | SVVLASYNEQF
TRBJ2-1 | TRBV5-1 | ASQRGRSGNEQF